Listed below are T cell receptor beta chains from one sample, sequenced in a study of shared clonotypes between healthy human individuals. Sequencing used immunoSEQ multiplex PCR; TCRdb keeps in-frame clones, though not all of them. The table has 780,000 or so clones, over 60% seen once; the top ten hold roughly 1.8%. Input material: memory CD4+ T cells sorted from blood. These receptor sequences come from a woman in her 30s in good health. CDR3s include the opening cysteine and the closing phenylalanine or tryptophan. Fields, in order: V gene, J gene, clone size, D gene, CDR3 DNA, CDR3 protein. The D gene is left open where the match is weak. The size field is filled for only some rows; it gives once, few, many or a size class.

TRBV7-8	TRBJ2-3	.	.	TGTGCCAGCAGCGAACATCGACGGGTGGATAGCACAGATACGCAGTATTTT	CASSEHRRVDSTDTQYF
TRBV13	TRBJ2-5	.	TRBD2	TGTGCCAGCAGCTTAATCTCTAGCGGGGAATACCAAGAGACCCAGTACTTC	CASSLISSGEYQETQYF
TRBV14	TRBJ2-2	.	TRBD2	TGTGCCAGCAGCCAAGATTATTGGGCTAGCGGGACCGGGGAGCTGTTTTTT	CASSQDYWASGTGELFF
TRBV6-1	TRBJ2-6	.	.	TGTGCCAGCAGTGACGGAGGGGCCAACGTCCTGACTTTC	CASSDGGANVLTF
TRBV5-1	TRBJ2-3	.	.	TGCGCCACCCGTCAGGGGAGCACAGATACGCAGTATTTT	CATRQGSTDTQYF
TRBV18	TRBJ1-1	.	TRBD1	TGTGCCAGCTCCCTGGGACAGGGGGCCACTGAAGCTTTCTTT	CASSLGQGATEAFF
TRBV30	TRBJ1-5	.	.	TGTGCCTGGAGTGTAGGAGGGGGTGACAATCAGCCCCAGCATTTT	CAWSVGGGDNQPQHF
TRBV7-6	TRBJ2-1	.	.	TGTGCCAGCAGCTCGGGGGGCCAGCTTTACAATGAGCAGTTCTTC	CASSSGGQLYNEQFF
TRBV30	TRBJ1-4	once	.	TGTGCCTGGAGTGTACGCTGGGAAAAACTGTTTTTT	CAWSVRWEKLFF
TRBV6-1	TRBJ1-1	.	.	TGTGCCAGCAGTGAAAGTGGGGTTACTGAAGCTTTCTTT	CASSESGVTEAFF
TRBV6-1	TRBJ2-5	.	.	TGTGCCAGCAGTGAGTGGGGTTGCGAGACCCAGTACTTC	CASSEWGCETQYF